The text below deals with one T cell receptor (beta chain). Its matching antigen is unknown. The V gene lost 0 bases and the J gene lost 8 bases, with 10 bases spanning the gap. The CDR3 runs 13 residues. Germline CDR1 reads MNHNS; CDR2 reads SASEGT. These data are taken from a study of blood T cells in healthy people across ages. Study-level points and caveats: Donors of long life had a larger count of naive CD4+ cells and greater diversity than aged donors.

Combining a sample-barcoded 5' primer with a J-beta primer mix, a second PCR ran for roughly 7 to 11 cycles. Using its own MiXCR run on the 5' RACE reads, TCRdb lists one record per CDR3 protein. The top ten hold 7.9% of the sample, which has more than 1.4 million distinct CDR3 sequences, around 42% seen once. The source of this sequence is a woman aged 18 to 35 in good health. Sequencing was performed on blood. The chain combines TRBV6-1 with TRBJ1-2; no clear D. CDR3 nucleotides: TGTGCCAGCAGTGAAGCAAGGGTATTGGGCTACACCTTC. It encodes CASSEARVLGYTF.